This TCR beta chain was obtained from a study of cytomegalovirus exposure and HLA in healthy donors. PCR employed 60 Vbeta and 13 Jbeta primers. Under the authors' procedure: About 11 million of the 75 million to 95 million unique TCR beta chains counted in a later analysis were shared. Sequencing used immunoSEQ multiplex PCR; TCRdb keeps in-frame clones, though not all of them. V and J calls and clone size come straight from that table; D and trimming were deduced from the DNA. Altogether 85,000 to 120,000 clones are present, more than 70% being singletons, with the ten largest covering around a tenth. Trimming took off 3 bases at V and 0 bases at J, with 10 bases between the two ends. This CDR3 is 15 amino acids long. Germline assignment: CDR1 SGDLS and CDR2 YYNGEE. A few counts support this clone.

The chain carries TRBV9 and TRBJ2-1, with a possible D match to TRBD2 (5 bases). The specimen was PBMCs. This sequence was found in a male donor in good health and CMV-seropositive. CDR3 nucleotide sequence: TGTGCCAGCAGCGGTAGCGTAAACTCCTACAATGAGCAGTTCTTC. Its protein product is CASSGSVNSYNEQFF.